This entry lists 11 T cell receptor beta chains sequenced from one sample in a study of T-cell reconstitution after alpha-beta-depleted transplantation in children. Preparation of the TCRbeta library was carried out with unique molecular identifiers. TCRdb used MiXCR to reprocess the PCR reads, holding one entry per CDR3 protein. The repertoire holds a few hundred thousand distinct CDR3 sequences, with about 17% as singletons. Source: PBMCs from the stem cell graft donor, taken from the stem cell graft. All receptors derive from a human donor who donated a stem cell graft to a child with acute lymphoblastic leukemia.

The table lists this clonotype with a few counts. The chain is built from TRBV29-1 and TRBJ2-1, with TRBD2 matching 8 bases. Trimming took 3 bases from V and 4 from J; bases not matched to a gene: 5. The CDR3 extends over 14 amino acids. The V gene's germline CDR1 is SQVTM and CDR2 ANQGSEA. For the CDR3, the DNA is TGCAGCGTTGATCAGGGCGGGAGGTACAATGAGCAGTTCTTC. This codes for CSVDQGGRYNEQFF.

The chain uses TRBV7-8 and TRBJ2-5, with 7 nucleotides matching TRBD1. Germline CDR1 is SGHVS and CDR2 is FQNEAQ. This CDR3 is built from 15 residues. Unmatched junction bases numbered 7, after V lost 5 bases and J lost 1 base. The CDR3, as DNA: TGTGCCAGCAGCGGTGGAAGGGACAGCCAAGAGACCCAGTACTTC. It specifies CASSGGRDSQETQYF. The full variable domain, completed using reference TRBV7-8 and TRBJ2-5, is GAGVSQSPRYKVAKRGQDVALRCDPISGHVSLFWYQQALGQGPEFLTYFQNEAQLDKSGLPSDRFFAERPEGSVSTLKIQRTQQEDSAVYLCASSGGRDSQETQYFGPGTRLLVL.

This clonotype was detected only a few times. The V gene is TRBV27, the J gene TRBJ2-2, with no clear D. The CDR3 is made up of 12 amino acids. V was shortened by 6 bases and J by 5 bases, with 7 bases between the two germline ends. The germline V gene encodes CDR1 MNHEY and CDR2 SMNVEV (reference sequence). CDR3 loop: CASRELTGELFF. DNA of the CDR3: TGTGCCAGCAGGGAGTTAACCGGGGAGCTGTTTTTT.

The chain uses TRBV20-1 and TRBJ2-5; 9 nucleotides align to TRBD2. The CDR3 sequence is 15 residues long. Germline CDR1 and CDR2: DFQATT and SNEGSKA (reference sequence). Trimming cost V 3 bases and J 2 bases; bases outside gene matches: 7. The CDR3 nucleotides read TGCAGTGCTAGGGGGCTAGCGGGATTTCAAGAGACCCAGTACTTC. Protein: CSARGLAGFQETQYF.

This clonotype has a count of ten or more. This sequence joins TRBV5-1 and TRBJ2-3; D gene unclear. The V end lost 4 bases, the J end lost 2 bases, and 17 bases lay between the germline ends. The CDR3 totals 16 residues. The germline V gene has CDR1 SGHRS and CDR2 YFSETQ. Here the CDR3 DNA reads TGCGCCAGCAGCCCCTCTAGTATCTGGGACACAGATACGCAGTATTTT. This translates into CASSPSSIWDTDTQYF.

As DNA, the CDR3 is TGTGCCAGCAGTTCCCCCGGGACTAGCTCCTACGAGCAGTACTTC. It specifies CASSSPGTSSYEQYF. This chain joins TRBV28 and TRBJ2-7; 8 nucleotides agree with TRBD2. The CDR3 is 15 amino acids. With 4 bases clipped from V and 0 bases from J, the junction kept 5 bases outside the gene matches. Germline loops: CDR1 MDHEN, CDR2 SYDVKM.

The rearrangement joins TRBV11-2 to TRBJ2-3, with D possibly TRBD2 on 6 matching bases. Germline CDR1 SGHAT, CDR2 FQNNGV. The CDR3 is made up of 17 amino acids. Trimming removed 11 bases from V and 0 bases from J, with 24 bases in between. The chain's CDR3 is CACRGFGGAASTDTQYF. CDR3 nucleotide sequence: TGTGCCTGTCGGGGATTCGGCGGGGCAGCTAGCACAGATACGCAGTATTTT.

The V call is TRBV5-1, the J call TRBJ2-7; the match to TRBD1 covers 7 bases. The germline V gene has CDR1 SGHRS and CDR2 YFSETQ. The length of the CDR3 is 15 residues. Trimming at V came to 5 bases and at J to 2 bases, leaving 10 bases not matched to a gene. CDR3 nucleotides: TGCGCCAGCAGTCCGAATCCCGGGACAGCCTACGAGCAGTACTTC. The encoded protein is CASSPNPGTAYEQYF. The variable domain in full, with the rest retrieved from reference TRBV5-1 and TRBJ2-7, is KAGVTQTPRYLIKTRGQQVTLSCSPISGHRSVSWYQQTPGQGLQFLFEYFSETQRNKGNFPGRFSGRQFSNSRSEMNVSTLELGDSALYLCASSPNPGTAYEQYFGPGTRLTVT.

The chain employs TRBV7-9 and TRBJ2-3; maybe TRBD2 (5 bases). The CDR3 is 14 amino acids. Trimming pared 6 bases from V and 2 bases from J, leaving 12 bases between. Germline V gene sequence: CDR1 SEHNR, CDR2 FQNEAQ (reference sequence). CDR3 sequence (DNA): TGTGCCAGCAGTTGGGAGACCATCACAGATACGCAGTATTTT. It yields the protein CASSWETITDTQYF.

This clonotype was observed a handful of times. J is TRBJ2-2 and V is TRBV12-3 or TRBV12-4, with 8 bases identical to TRBD2. J lost 1 base, V lost 5 bases, and 6 bases had no gene match. This CDR3 has 16 residues. The CDR3 bases are TGTGCCAGCAGTCCGACTAGCGCATTGAACACCGGGGAGCTGTTTTTT. This codes for CASSPTSALNTGELFF.

This rearrangement joins TRBV20-1 to TRBJ2-7; D may be TRBD1 (6 bases). CDR1 is DFQATT and CDR2 is SNEGSKA in the germline V gene (reference sequence). Trimming left V 6 bases short and J 3 bases short, with 18 bases between. CDR3 length: 14 residues. CDR3 in DNA: TGCAGTGCGCTAGGAGGACAGAGAGACTACGAGCAGTACTTC. It yields the protein CSALGGQRDYEQYF.